The 21 T cell receptor beta chains given below trace back to one sample, sequenced in a study of Ad26.COV2.S vaccination and SARS-CoV-2 variants. Specified treatment: some 20 received Ad26.COV2.S at low or high dose, single or two shots; roughly five received placebo; per-sample allocation not given. Following the first vaccine or placebo injection, samples were taken on day 63. Measured with immunoSEQ multiplex PCR; TCRdb has only the in-frame clones, and not every one. The sample shows roughly 680,000 clones, 80% to 90% of them seen only once. The specimen was peripheral blood, collected in a trial of Ad26.COV2.S vaccine versus placebo. These receptor sequences come from a person aged 18-60 years who received the Ad26.COV2.S COVID-19 vaccine or a placebo.

This clone came up once. The chain employs TRBV19 and TRBJ2-3, with a possible D match to TRBD1 (6 bases). CDR3 size: 17 residues. Trimming shortened V by 5 bases and J by 1 base, and 19 bases separated the two germline ends. CDR1 and CDR2 from the germline V gene are LNHDA and SQIVND (reference sequence). The CDR3 spells CASSSKTGSYGTDTQYF. The CDR3 bases are TGTGCCAGTAGTTCAAAAACAGGGAGTTATGGCACAGATACGCAGTATTTT. The full variable domain, its missing parts supplied by reference TRBV19 and TRBJ2-3, is DGGITQSPKYLFRKEGQNVTLSCEQNLNHDAMYWYRQDPGQGLRLIYYSQIVNDFQKGDIAEGYSVSREKKESFPLTVTSAQKNPTAFYLCASSSKTGSYGTDTQYFGPGTRLTVL.

The chain combines TRBV6-1 with TRBJ1-1; D is ambiguous. Germline loops: CDR1 MNHNS, CDR2 SASEGT. V gave up 3 bases and J gave up 0 bases, with 11 bases separating them. This CDR3 is 15 amino acids long. CDR3: CASSEPPSMNTEAFF. The CDR3 nucleotides are TGTGCCAGCAGTGAGCCGCCAAGCATGAACACTGAAGCTTTCTTT.

The chain's CDR3 is CASSTPRGVHEQFF. The CDR3 DNA is TGTGCCAGCAGTACCCCCCGTGGGGTCCATGAGCAGTTCTTC. The chain carries TRBV27 and TRBJ2-1; D gene uncertain. CDR1 and CDR2 (germline): MNHEY, SMNVEV (reference sequence). The CDR3 is made up of 14 amino acids. Trimming took off 5 bases at V and 8 bases at J, with 16 bases between the two ends.

This rearrangement joins TRBV7-2 to TRBJ1-6; possibly TRBD1 for D (6 bases). The CDR3 contains 13 residues. Germline V gene sequence: CDR1 SGHTA, CDR2 FQGNSA. V was pared by 6 bases and J by 14 bases, with 17 bases between. This chain's CDR3 is CASRSTAGAALHF. Here the CDR3 DNA reads TGTGCCAGCAGATCTACCGCAGGGGCGGCCCTCCACTTT. Full variable domain (outside the CDR3, taken from reference TRBV7-2 and TRBJ1-6): GAGVSQSPSNKVTEKGKDVELRCDPISGHTALYWYRQSLGQGLEFLIYFQGNSAPDKSGLPSDRFSAERTGGSVSTLTIQRTQQEDSAVYLCASRSTAGAALHFGNGTRLTVT.

The rearrangement uses TRBV14 and TRBJ1-3, with D perhaps TRBD1 (5 bases). There are 16 residues in the CDR3. CDR1 SGHDN and CDR2 FVKESK come from the germline V gene. Trimming stripped 1 base from V and 3 bases from J, with 13 bases between. The CDR3 DNA reads as TGTGCCAGCAGCCAAGCGGGGGGACGAAGTGGAAACACCATATATTTT. This sequence encodes CASSQAGGRSGNTIYF.

The chain recombines TRBV2 with TRBJ2-2; 14 bases match TRBD2. V shed 11 bases, J shed 4 bases, and the junction held 9 bases outside the gene matches. This CDR3 comprises 16 residues. From germline, CDR1 is SNHLY and CDR2 FYNNEI. CDR3 nucleotides: TGTGCCGGCGGCAAGACTAGCGGGGGGGCCACCGGGGAGCTGTTTTTT. Translating it yields CAGGKTSGGATGELFF.

The chain is built from TRBV7-8 and TRBJ1-1, with D unresolved. Trimming stripped 1 base from V and 8 bases from J, with 11 bases between. This CDR3 region has 13 residues. Germline CDR1 is SGHVS and CDR2 is FQNEAQ. The CDR3 here is CASSLEVTLEAFF. CDR3 coding DNA: TGTGCCAGCAGCTTAGAAGTGACACTCGAAGCTTTCTTT.

V and J are TRBV6-6 and TRBJ2-1, with 8 bases identical to TRBD2. This CDR3 is 14 amino acids long. The germline V gene has CDR1 MNHNY and CDR2 SVGAGI (reference sequence). V shed 5 bases, J shed 4 bases, and the junction held 4 bases outside the gene matches. For the CDR3, the DNA is TGTGCCAGCAGTCGGGTAGCGGGGTACAATGAGCAGTTCTTC. Translating gives CASSRVAGYNEQFF.

The genes are TRBV2 and TRBJ2-5, with D perhaps TRBD2 (5 bases). This CDR3 comprises 14 residues. Deletions cut 5 bases from V and 4 bases from J, with 14 bases between. Germline lookup yields CDR1 SNHLY and CDR2 FYNNEI. DNA of the CDR3: TGTGCCAGCAGTTCCGACCGGAGGCTAGAGACCCAGTACTTC. Its protein product is CASSSDRRLETQYF.

The chain has TRBV7-9 and TRBJ1-2, with a possible D match to TRBD1 (5 bases). The CDR3 is 16 residues long. With 7 bases removed from V and 4 bases from J, the gap between germline ends came to 22 bases. CDR1 is SEHNR, CDR2 FQNEAQ, per germline (reference sequence). In DNA, the CDR3 is TGTGCCAGCATCCCCGAGGACACAGGACGACCCTATGGCTACACCTTC. Amino acids: CASIPEDTGRPYGYTF.

V and J are TRBV9 and TRBJ2-7, with 7 bases lining up with TRBD2. Trimming at V came to 4 bases and at J to 6 bases, leaving 10 bases not matched to a gene. CDR1 and CDR2 from the germline V gene are SGDLS and YYNGEE. The CDR3 covers 14 residues. The CDR3 loop is CASSPVAGLREQYF. CDR3 coding DNA: TGTGCCAGCAGCCCCGTAGCGGGTCTTCGCGAGCAGTACTTC.

To note about this clone: The sample holds other DNA sequences that translate to the same CDR3. The genes are TRBV18 and TRBJ2-7; the match to TRBD1 covers 7 bases. Germline assignment: CDR1 KGHSH and CDR2 LQKENI. J was trimmed by 2 bases and V by 3 bases; bases with no gene match: 1. This CDR3 has 13 amino acids. CDR3 DNA sequence: TGTGCCAGCTCACCGGGACAGCCCTACGAGCAGTACTTC. Translation gives CASSPGQPYEQYF. Combining the CDR3 with reference TRBV18 and TRBJ2-7 gives the whole variable domain NAGVMQNPRHLVRRRGQEARLRCSPMKGHSHVYWYRQLPEEGLKFMVYLQKENIIDESGMPKERFSAEFPKEGPSILRIQQVVRGDSAAYFCASSPGQPYEQYFGPGTRLTVT.

Note on this clone: The junction shows a germline mismatch at one end, possibly a read error. This rearrangement joins TRBV29-1 to TRBJ2-7, with D possibly TRBD1 on 6 matching bases. CDR1 is SQVTM, CDR2 ANQGSEA, per germline. The CDR3 is 13 residues long. The CDR3 coding sequence is TGCAGCGTTAAAGACAGGCCTCAGCTCGAGCAGTACTTC. Translating gives CSVKDRPQLEQYF.

Comments on this clone: Other nucleotide sequences in the sample specify the same CDR3. V and J are TRBV27 and TRBJ2-7; D gene uncertain. The V end lost 1 base, the J end lost 3 bases, and 10 bases lay between the germline ends. Germline lookup yields CDR1 MNHEY and CDR2 SMNVEV (reference sequence). The CDR3 consists of 14 residues. The CDR3 DNA reads as TGTGCCAGCAGTTTATGGGATGGAAGCTACGAGCAGTACTTC. Encoded protein: CASSLWDGSYEQYF.

The chain links TRBV11-1 to TRBJ2-1; 7 bases are a match to TRBD2. Trimming removed 3 bases from V and 9 bases from J; junction bases left unmatched: 11. This CDR3 has 15 amino acids. Germline CDR1 and CDR2: SGHAT and FQDESV (reference sequence). In nucleotides, the CDR3 is TGTGCCAGCAGCTTTCGGCGGGAGCGGTTGGGTGAGCAGTTCTTC. Translation: CASSFRRERLGEQFF.

The V gene is TRBV7-9, the J gene TRBJ2-5; 8 bases are shared with TRBD1. This CDR3 is 16 amino acids long. CDR1 and CDR2 (germline): SEHNR, FQNEAQ (reference sequence). The ends lost 5 bases at V and 1 base at J; junction bases unmatched: 9. For the CDR3, the DNA is TGTGCCAGCAGCCTCAGGGACAGGAGGACCCAAGAGACCCAGTACTTC. This translates into CASSLRDRRTQETQYF. Looking up the rest from reference TRBV7-9 and TRBJ2-5 gives the full variable domain: DTGVSQNPRHKITKRGQNVTFRCDPISEHNRLYWYRQTLGQGPEFLTYFQNEAQLEKSRLLSDRFSAERPKGSFSTLEIQRTEQGDSAMYLCASSLRDRRTQETQYFGPGTRLLVL.

The chain uses TRBV5-6 and TRBJ1-1; D is unclear. Trimming shortened V by 1 base and J by 1 base, and 14 bases separated the two germline ends. Germline values: CDR1 SGHDT, CDR2 YYEEEE. The CDR3 runs 16 residues. The CDR3 DNA sequence: TGTGCCAGCAGCTTGATGGCAGGTTGGGGGAACACTGAAGCTTTCTTT. This translates into CASSLMAGWGNTEAFF.

V is TRBV7-3 and J is TRBJ1-6; D may be TRBD1 (5 bases). V was shortened by 5 bases and J by 7 bases, with 15 bases between the two germline ends. Germline loops: CDR1 SGHTA, CDR2 FQGTGA. The CDR3 consists of 15 residues. The CDR3 spells CASSINYGTNSPLHF. The CDR3, as DNA: TGTGCCAGCAGCATCAACTATGGGACCAATTCACCCCTCCACTTT.

The chain links TRBV29-1 to TRBJ1-2, with TRBD1 identical over 7 bases. Germline V lookup: CDR1 SQVTM, CDR2 ANQGSEA. J gave up 4 bases and V 5 bases, and 10 bases lay outside the gene matches. The CDR3 sequence is 14 residues long. The CDR3 sequence is CSVTTRGDSYGYTF. The CDR3 region has the DNA TGCAGCGTTACTACCAGGGGGGACAGCTATGGCTACACCTTC.

This chain joins TRBV10-3 and TRBJ1-5; D uncertain. The CDR3 totals 13 residues. The germline V gene has CDR1 ENHRY and CDR2 SYGVKD. Trimming cost V 2 bases and J 3 bases, with 5 bases left between them. This chain's CDR3 is CAISEGNNQPQHF. The CDR3 nucleotides are TGTGCCATCAGTGAGGGTAACAATCAGCCCCAGCATTTT.

For the CDR3, the DNA is TGTGCCAGCAGTAAAACAGGGGGCTACGAGCAGTACTTC. Its translation: CASSKTGGYEQYF. V is TRBV2 and J is TRBJ2-7, with 8 bases aligning to TRBD1. This CDR3 has 13 amino acids. J lost 3 bases, V lost 5 bases, and 3 bases had no gene match. CDR1 is SNHLY and CDR2 is FYNNEI in the germline V gene.